These T cell receptor beta chains were read from a single sample in a study of human T cells and chemical hapten exposure. TCRdb re-called the RACE reads through MiXCR, storing one row per CDR3 protein. Among about 84,000 distinct CDR3 sequences listed, 9.5% to 14% were seen once. This material consisted of whole blood, taken in connection with sensitization to the hapten diphenylcyclopropenone (DPC). Every receptor here comes from a woman aged 45-60 years with alopecia areata. Some clones in this sample may be carry-over from other donors' samples. Both conserved end residues are part of each CDR3. A D gene is named only where the DNA matches it firmly. Where a row states a size, it is once, few, many or the class of an expanded clone; other rows omit it.

clone size: many; D gene: -; J gene: TRBJ2-5; V gene: TRBV20-1; CDR3 DNA: TGCAGTGCTAGAGGCGGCCAAGAGACCCAGTACTTC; CDR3 protein: CSARGGQETQYF
clone size: many; D gene: TRBD1; J gene: TRBJ1-1; V gene: TRBV18; CDR3 DNA: TGTGCCAGCTCCCAGGGGGGACAGCGGAACACTGAAGCTTTCTTT; CDR3 protein: CASSQGGQRNTEAFF
clone size: -; D gene: -; J gene: TRBJ2-3; V gene: TRBV2; CDR3 DNA: TGTGCCAGCAAGGGACCCAGCACAGATACGCAGTATTTT; CDR3 protein: CASKGPSTDTQYF
clone size: -; D gene: TRBD1; J gene: TRBJ2-7; V gene: TRBV30; CDR3 DNA: TGTGCCTGGAGTGGTGGGACAGGGCTCTACGAGCAGTACTTC; CDR3 protein: CAWSGGTGLYEQYF
clone size: many; D gene: -; J gene: TRBJ1-1; V gene: TRBV4-1; CDR3 DNA: TGCGCCAGCAGCCAAGATATGAGGGGAACTGAAGCTTTCTTT; CDR3 protein: CASSQDMRGTEAFF
clone size: -; D gene: -; J gene: TRBJ2-2; V gene: TRBV24-1; CDR3 DNA: TGTGCCACCAGTGATTCACATCCGGAGCTGTTTTTT; CDR3 protein: CATSDSHPELFF
clone size: many; D gene: TRBD1; J gene: TRBJ2-7; V gene: TRBV7-2; CDR3 DNA: TGTGCCAGCAGCCAAGCGACAGGGAACCCTTACGAGCAGTACTTC; CDR3 protein: CASSQATGNPYEQYF
clone size: many; D gene: -; J gene: TRBJ1-5; V gene: TRBV19; CDR3 DNA: TGTGCCAGTAGTATGGCCGGCACCAATCAGCCCCAGCATTTT; CDR3 protein: CASSMAGTNQPQHF
clone size: -; D gene: -; J gene: TRBJ1-3; V gene: TRBV6-8; CDR3 DNA: TGTGCCAGCAGTTACGGCAGGGCCTCTGGAAACACCATATATTTT; CDR3 protein: CASSYGRASGNTIYF
clone size: many; D gene: TRBD2; J gene: TRBJ2-1; V gene: TRBV11-2; CDR3 DNA: TGTGCCAGCAGCAAGACTAGCGGGACCAATGAGCAGTTCTTC; CDR3 protein: CASSKTSGTNEQFF
clone size: many; D gene: -; J gene: TRBJ2-2; V gene: TRBV7-3; CDR3 DNA: TGTGCCAGCAGCCCGCGCACTAGTTCCGGGGAGCTGTTTTTT; CDR3 protein: CASSPRTSSGELFF
clone size: -; D gene: -; J gene: TRBJ2-1; V gene: TRBV4-1; CDR3 DNA: TGCGCCAGCAGCCCCCAGGGGAGGGCGAACAATGAGCAGTTCTTC; CDR3 protein: CASSPQGRANNEQFF
clone size: many; D gene: -; J gene: TRBJ2-7; V gene: TRBV3-1; CDR3 DNA: TGTGCCAGCAGCCAAGATCCCCGGGGGCCCCTCGAGCAGTACTTC; CDR3 protein: CASSQDPRGPLEQYF
clone size: -; D gene: TRBD2; J gene: TRBJ2-1; V gene: TRBV11-2; CDR3 DNA: TGTGCCAGCAGCTTAGCCGCTAGCGGGGTCAATGAGCAGTTCTTC; CDR3 protein: CASSLAASGVNEQFF
clone size: few; D gene: TRBD1; J gene: TRBJ2-4; V gene: TRBV4-3; CDR3 DNA: TGCGCCAGCAGCCAAACTGAGACAGGGGATATAAACATTCAGTACTTC; CDR3 protein: CASSQTETGDINIQYF
clone size: many; D gene: -; J gene: TRBJ2-1; V gene: TRBV5-1; CDR3 DNA: TGCGCCAGCAGACCTGGTGTAGAGGGTAATGAGCAGTTCTTC; CDR3 protein: CASRPGVEGNEQFF
clone size: few; D gene: -; J gene: TRBJ1-6; V gene: TRBV9; CDR3 DNA: TGTGCCAGCAGCCCCGGGCGTACGACAAATTCACCCCTCCACTTT; CDR3 protein: CASSPGRTTNSPLHF
clone size: -; D gene: TRBD1; J gene: TRBJ2-1; V gene: TRBV28; CDR3 DNA: TGTGCCAGCAGTTTATATGGGACAGGGGGAGATAATGAGCAGTTCTTC; CDR3 protein: CASSLYGTGGDNEQFF
clone size: many; D gene: -; J gene: TRBJ1-2; V gene: TRBV9; CDR3 DNA: TGTGCCAGTGGAGGGCCCAACATGATGGGCTATGGCTACACCTTC; CDR3 protein: CASGGPNMMGYGYTF
clone size: few; D gene: -; J gene: TRBJ2-1; V gene: TRBV5-8; CDR3 DNA: TGTGCCAGCAACATTGACTCCCTCTACAATGAGCAGTTCTTC; CDR3 protein: CASNIDSLYNEQFF
clone size: few; D gene: TRBD2; J gene: TRBJ2-7; V gene: TRBV20-1; CDR3 DNA: TGCAGTGCTTATGGGGCTAGCGGGATAAGCTCCTACGAGCAGTACTTC; CDR3 protein: CSAYGASGISSYEQYF
clone size: -; D gene: TRBD1; J gene: TRBJ2-7; V gene: TRBV11-2; CDR3 DNA: TGTGCCAGCAGCTTAGCCCGGACAGGGTGGGGGGTTACCTACGAGCAGTACTTC; CDR3 protein: CASSLARTGWGVTYEQYF
clone size: many; D gene: -; J gene: TRBJ2-3; V gene: TRBV20-1; CDR3 DNA: TGCAGTGCTCCCAGGGGGGGGTTACGCACAGATACGCAGTATTTT; CDR3 protein: CSAPRGGLRTDTQYF
clone size: many; D gene: -; J gene: TRBJ1-3; V gene: TRBV25-1; CDR3 DNA: TGTGCCTCCGACGGGGACCGCGGGAAAAACACCATATATTTT; CDR3 protein: CASDGDRGKNTIYF
clone size: once; D gene: -; J gene: TRBJ1-5; V gene: TRBV12-3/TRBV12-4; CDR3 DNA: TGTGCCAGCACCCGGTTCGGCTCCGAGCCCCAGCATTTT; CDR3 protein: CASTRFGSEPQHF
clone size: -; D gene: TRBD2; J gene: TRBJ2-3; V gene: TRBV27; CDR3 DNA: TGTGCCAGCAGTTCTCCCGGGACTAGCGGAGGCCGCACAGATACGCAGTATTTT; CDR3 protein: CASSSPGTSGGRTDTQYF
clone size: many; D gene: TRBD1; J gene: TRBJ1-1; V gene: TRBV11-2; CDR3 DNA: TGTGCCAGCAGCCCCAGGACAGGGGAGAACACTGAAGCTTTCTTT; CDR3 protein: CASSPRTGENTEAFF
clone size: many; D gene: TRBD2; J gene: TRBJ2-1; V gene: TRBV14; CDR3 DNA: TGTGCCAGCAGCCGACTTGGGGGGAGGGCCGTCAATGAGCAGTTCTTC; CDR3 protein: CASSRLGGRAVNEQFF
clone size: few; D gene: -; J gene: TRBJ2-3; V gene: TRBV10-2; CDR3 DNA: TGCGCCAGCAGTGGGGGGTTGGGGAGCACAGATACGCAGTATTTT; CDR3 protein: CASSGGLGSTDTQYF
clone size: many; D gene: -; J gene: TRBJ1-2; V gene: TRBV18; CDR3 DNA: TGTGCCAGCTCACCCAGCAGGGAGGACTATGGCTACACCTTC; CDR3 protein: CASSPSREDYGYTF
clone size: -; D gene: -; J gene: TRBJ2-1; V gene: TRBV20-1; CDR3 DNA: TGCAGTGCCAGAGATCCACTATCGAGCTCCTACAATGAGCAGTTCTTC; CDR3 protein: CSARDPLSSSYNEQFF
clone size: few; D gene: TRBD2; J gene: TRBJ2-3; V gene: TRBV29-1; CDR3 DNA: TGCAGCGTTAAGGACCTAGCGGGAGGGCATGATACGCAGTATTTT; CDR3 protein: CSVKDLAGGHDTQYF
clone size: few; D gene: -; J gene: TRBJ2-7; V gene: TRBV20-1; CDR3 DNA: TGCAGTGCTAGAGACCCACTCAGCTCTCCCTTCCAGCAGTACTTC; CDR3 protein: CSARDPLSSPFQQYF
clone size: many; D gene: TRBD2; J gene: TRBJ2-1; V gene: TRBV7-3; CDR3 DNA: TGTGCCAGCAGCTTAACCGGGAGGATGGGCAATGAGCAGTTCTTC; CDR3 protein: CASSLTGRMGNEQFF
clone size: many; D gene: -; J gene: TRBJ1-3; V gene: TRBV20-1; CDR3 DNA: TGCAGTGCAAACGTTAGGGGTATTGGAAACACCATATATTTT; CDR3 protein: CSANVRGIGNTIYF
clone size: -; D gene: TRBD1; J gene: TRBJ2-2; V gene: TRBV6-2/TRBV6-3; CDR3 DNA: TGTGCCAGCAGTTGGACAGGCACCGGGGAGCTGTTTTTT; CDR3 protein: CASSWTGTGELFF
clone size: many; D gene: -; J gene: TRBJ2-3; V gene: TRBV2; CDR3 DNA: TGTGCCAGCAGTGCTAGGAGTAGAGAAGATACGCAGTATTTT; CDR3 protein: CASSARSREDTQYF